A single sample is the source of the 29 T cell receptor beta chains below, sequenced in a study of spatial heterogeneity in lung cancer (dated by TCRdb to the late 2010s). Reading the label with the study, this specimen's time point is: sample taken at primary tumor resection. The library relied on 5' RACE. The run used a NextSeq 500. Through fastp at Q25 and MiXCR, TCRdb rebuilt clones from the public reads, retaining in-frame beta chains. Records with the same CDR3 protein are collapsed into one entry carrying the most frequent genes and DNA. The sample yields some 37,000 distinct CDR3 sequences; less than 9% were counted once. The leading ten clones occupy approximately 29% of the sample. The sample was PBMCs, taken at surgery. The receptor set was obtained from a female donor with early-stage non-small cell lung cancer.

This clonotype occurred many times. The chain recombines TRBV3-1 with TRBJ2-1; TRBD1 or TRBD2 may be the D gene (5 bases each). This CDR3 is built from 14 residues. Germline V gives CDR1 LGHDT, CDR2 YNNKEL (reference sequence). Trimming cost V 4 bases and J 5 bases, with 12 bases left between them. The CDR3 region is CASSPGTTNNEQFF. The CDR3 bases are TGTGCCAGCAGCCCCGGGACGACCAACAATGAGCAGTTCTTC.

This clonotype has only a few counts. The chain joins TRBV3-1 to TRBJ2-1; 9 positions match TRBD2. V dropped 4 bases and J dropped 0; count of bases not matched to a gene: 4. CDR1 is LGHDT and CDR2 is YNNKEL in the germline V gene (reference sequence). The CDR3 loop spans 16 amino acids. The DNA for the CDR3 is TGTGCCAGCAGCCCGGGACTAGCCGGCTCCTACAATGAGCAGTTCTTC. This translates into CASSPGLAGSYNEQFF.

The table lists this clonotype with a few counts. The gene calls are TRBV2 and TRBJ2-3; D remains ambiguous. Per germline, CDR1 SNHLY and CDR2 FYNNEI. Trimming removed 10 bases at V and 1 base at J, with 15 bases between. This CDR3 has 14 amino acids. CDR3 coding DNA: TGTGCCACCGCCCCGCGCGGCGGCACAGATACGCAGTATTTT. As protein: CATAPRGGTDTQYF.

This clonotype was picked up many times. This chain links TRBV4-2 with TRBJ1-6, with D possibly TRBD1 on 5 matching bases. CDR3 size: 15 residues. CDR1 LGHNA and CDR2 YNFKEQ come from the germline V gene. The V end was cut by 4 bases, the J end by 5 bases, with 12 bases between. CDR3 amino acids: CASSPQGAHNSPLHF. CDR3 DNA sequence: TGTGCCAGCAGCCCGCAGGGAGCCCATAATTCACCCCTCCACTTT.

This clonotype was picked up many times. The chain joins TRBV28 to TRBJ2-3, with 9 bases matching TRBD2. J lost 2 bases, V lost 4 bases, and 16 bases had no gene match. Germline-derived CDR1 and CDR2 are MDHEN and SYDVKM. This CDR3 is 19 amino acids long. DNA of the CDR3: TGTGCCAGCAGTTCCAGCTATAGCGGGAGCGGGGAATACACAGATACGCAGTATTTT. Translated, it gives CASSSSYSGSGEYTDTQYF.

This clonotype was recorded many times. J is TRBJ2-5 and V is TRBV5-6, with D perhaps being TRBD1 or TRBD2 (6 bases each). The CDR3 covers 15 residues. Germline-derived CDR1 and CDR2 are SGHDT and YYEEEE. Deletions cut 1 base from V and 5 bases from J, with 15 bases between. This CDR3 is CASSLPGAGGETQYF. CDR3 DNA sequence: TGTGCCAGCAGCTTGCCAGGGGCCGGAGGGGAGACCCAGTACTTC.

This clonotype turned up a few times. This chain joins TRBV19 and TRBJ2-1; D ambiguous. The germline V gene has CDR1 LNHDA and CDR2 SQIVND (reference sequence). V was pared by 1 base and J by 1 base, with 8 bases between. The CDR3 sequence is 15 residues long. The CDR3 loop reads CASSIVPSSYNEQFF. Here the CDR3 DNA reads TGTGCCAGTAGTATAGTACCGAGTTCCTACAATGAGCAGTTCTTC. Full variable domain (missing parts from reference TRBV19 and TRBJ2-1): DGGITQSPKYLFRKEGQNVTLSCEQNLNHDAMYWYRQDPGQGLRLIYYSQIVNDFQKGDIAEGYSVSREKKESFPLTVTSAQKNPTAFYLCASSIVPSSYNEQFFGPGTRLTVL.

At least ten counts were recorded for this clonotype. The CDR3 protein is CASSVGVANTGELFF. The DNA for the CDR3 is TGTGCCAGCAGCGTAGGAGTCGCGAACACCGGGGAGCTGTTTTTT. V gene TRBV9 combines with J gene TRBJ2-2, with no clear D. V was pared by 0 bases and J by 0 bases, with 6 bases between. Per the germline V gene, CDR1 is SGDLS and CDR2 is YYNGEE. The CDR3 covers 15 residues.

This clonotype was recorded at least ten times. The chain is built from TRBV11-2 and TRBJ2-2; D is ambiguous. The V gene's germline CDR1 is SGHAT and CDR2 FQNNGV. The CDR3 runs to 14 residues. The V and J ends lost 1 base and 4 bases respectively, with 7 bases between them. CDR3 bases: TGTGCCAGCAGCTTAGTGGACGGCACCGGGGAGCTGTTTTTT. Translated: CASSLVDGTGELFF.

This sequence joins TRBV7-2 and TRBJ2-1; D gene uncertain. The ends were cut back, 0 bases at V and 0 bases at J, with 6 bases in the middle. The CDR3 is made up of 15 amino acids. Germline-derived CDR1 and CDR2 are SGHTA and FQGNSA. The CDR3 protein is CTSSLASPSYNEQFF. The CDR3 region has the DNA TGTACCAGCAGCTTAGCGTCCCCCTCCTACAATGAGCAGTTCTTC.

This clonotype was detected many times. J is TRBJ2-7 and V is TRBV3-1; perhaps TRBD1 as D (6 bases). The CDR3 totals 15 residues. V lost 7 bases and J lost 3, with 19 bases in between. CDR1 is LGHDT, CDR2 YNNKEL, per germline (reference sequence). The CDR3 region has the DNA TGTGCCAGCACCCGTACCCAGGGGAGCGTCTACGAGCAGTACTTC. This encodes CASTRTQGSVYEQYF.

J is TRBJ2-1 and V is TRBV15; D may match TRBD1 or TRBD2 (5 bases each). V was cut by 2 bases and J by 7 bases, with 15 bases left in between. This CDR3 is built from 15 residues. Germline CDR1 and CDR2: LNHNV and YYDKDF (reference sequence). The CDR3 is CATSRLGTEGNEQFF. The CDR3 DNA reads TGTGCCACCAGCAGACTGGGGACCGAAGGGAATGAGCAGTTCTTC.

This clonotype was seen repeatedly, ten times or more. The chain employs TRBV7-3 and TRBJ2-2, with D perhaps matching TRBD2 (6 bases). Trimming took off 5 bases at V and 2 bases at J, with 15 bases between the two ends. The CDR3 has 16 amino acids. CDR1 SGHTA and CDR2 FQGTGA come from the germline V gene. CDR3 residues: CASSTNSGPNTGELFF. As DNA, the CDR3 is TGTGCCAGCAGCACCAATAGCGGCCCCAACACCGGGGAGCTGTTTTTT. Full variable domain (missing parts from reference TRBV7-3 and TRBJ2-2): GAGVSQTPSNKVTEKGKYVELRCDPISGHTALYWYRQSLGQGPEFLIYFQGTGAADDSGLPNDRFFAVRPEGSVSTLKIQRTERGDSAVYLCASSTNSGPNTGELFFGEGSRLTVL.

This clonotype was counted at least ten times. The genes are TRBV30 and TRBJ2-7; D is ambiguous. V was clipped by 0 bases and J by 6 bases, with 6 bases between them. Germline V CDR1 and CDR2: GTSNPN, SVGIG (reference sequence). There are 11 residues in the CDR3. CDR3 loop: CAWSVSGEQYF. The DNA for the CDR3 is TGTGCCTGGAGTGTATCTGGCGAGCAGTACTTC.

This clonotype was detected ten times or more. The chain joins TRBV28 to TRBJ2-7, with 8 bases identical to TRBD2. Germline loops: CDR1 MDHEN, CDR2 SYDVKM. The CDR3 is made up of 13 amino acids. After removal of 8 bases from V and 5 bases from J, the junction contained 8 bases not matched to a gene. The CDR3, as DNA: TGTGCCAGCGGGCGGCGGGAGGCCCACGAGCAGTACTTC. This gives the protein CASGRREAHEQYF.

This clonotype has a handful of counts. This chain joins TRBV20-1 and TRBJ2-1, with D maybe TRBD1 (6 bases). The V gene lost 5 bases and the J gene lost 3 bases, with 17 bases spanning the gap. The CDR3 length is 15 residues. Germline V gene lookup returns CDR1 DFQATT and CDR2 SNEGSKA (reference sequence). CDR3 in amino acids: CSAENRVTSYNEQFF. CDR3 coding DNA: TGCAGTGCTGAAAACAGGGTGACCAGCTACAATGAGCAGTTCTTC.

This clonotype showed up many times. This chain connects TRBV5-4 to TRBJ2-7; the match to TRBD1 covers 10 bases. Germline loops: CDR1 SGHNT, CDR2 YYREEE (reference sequence). The CDR3 runs 14 residues. J lost 5 bases, V lost 5 bases, and 7 bases had no gene match. The CDR3 DNA reads TGTGCCAGCAGTTCGGGACAGGGGCCCCACGAGCAGTACTTC. Encoded protein: CASSSGQGPHEQYF.

This clonotype has more than one count but fewer than ten. The V call is TRBV13, the J call TRBJ2-5, with D possibly matching TRBD1 (5 bases). The CDR3 has 14 amino acids. Trimming stripped 3 bases from V and 3 bases from J, with 11 bases between. The V gene's germline CDR1 is PRHDT and CDR2 FYEKMQ (reference sequence). This CDR3 is CASSLVGREETQYF. The CDR3 coding sequence is TGTGCCAGCAGCTTGGTTGGCAGGGAAGAGACCCAGTACTTC.

Ten or more counts support this clonotype. The chain couples TRBV9 to TRBJ2-7; 7 bases align to TRBD1. This CDR3 contains 14 residues. Germline V CDR1 and CDR2: SGDLS, YYNGEE. V lost 0 bases to trimming and J lost 4 bases; unmatched junction nucleotides: 4. The CDR3 reads CASSVAETGYEQYF. CDR3 nucleotides: TGTGCCAGCAGCGTAGCGGAGACAGGGTACGAGCAGTACTTC.

This clonotype was seen ten or more times. This chain connects TRBV9 to TRBJ1-1, with D tentatively TRBD1 (5 bases). This CDR3 region has 13 residues. V gave up 4 bases and J gave up 11 bases, with 18 bases separating them. Per the germline V gene, CDR1 is SGDLS and CDR2 is YYNGEE. This chain's CDR3 is CASSPQPAGVAFF. CDR3 sequence (DNA): TGTGCCAGCAGCCCCCAGCCCGCGGGGGTGGCTTTCTTT.

This clonotype has more than one count but fewer than ten. J is TRBJ1-1 and V is TRBV10-3; 11 bases map to TRBD1. CDR1 is ENHRY, CDR2 SYGVKD, per germline. With V trimmed by 1 base and J by 0 bases, 4 bases remained unmatched. This CDR3 has 17 residues. As DNA, the CDR3 is TGTGCCATCAGTGAGTGGGACAGGGGGGGGATGAACACTGAAGCTTTCTTT. It is translated as CAISEWDRGGMNTEAFF.

This clonotype was picked up many times. The V call is TRBV6-5, the J call TRBJ2-3; tentative D call: TRBD1 (6 bases). The germline gives CDR1 MNHEY, CDR2 SVGAGI. Trimming pared 6 bases from V and 1 base from J, leaving 14 bases between. The CDR3 runs to 15 residues. CDR3 amino acids: CASSLRGLRTDTQYF. The DNA for the CDR3 is TGTGCCAGCAGCCTCAGGGGTCTGCGCACAGATACGCAGTATTTT.

This clonotype has ten or more counts. The chain is built from TRBV28 and TRBJ1-6; TRBD1 is a possible D gene (5 bases). Germline assignment: CDR1 MDHEN and CDR2 SYDVKM. Trimming stripped 6 bases from V and 4 bases from J, with 16 bases between. The CDR3 totals 16 residues. The CDR3: CASSPGLEHYNSPLHF. For the CDR3, the DNA is TGTGCCAGCAGCCCAGGGTTGGAGCATTATAATTCACCCCTCCACTTT.

The rearrangement links TRBV20-1 to TRBJ2-3; D remains ambiguous. Trimming removed 1 base at V and 1 base at J, with 12 bases between. The germline CDR1 and CDR2 sequences are DFQATT and SNEGSKA (reference sequence). The CDR3 has 15 residues. The CDR3 here is CSARGSNPRTDTQYF. The CDR3 coding sequence is TGCAGTGCTAGAGGTAGCAATCCGCGCACAGATACGCAGTATTTT.

The V gene is TRBV18, the J gene TRBJ1-6; D ambiguous. Germline CDR1 and CDR2: KGHSH and LQKENI. The CDR3 loop spans 16 amino acids. Trimming shortened V by 3 bases and J by 6 bases, and 15 bases separated the two germline ends. CDR3 nucleotides: TGTGCCAGCTCACCGTCCTCCCCAGTGACTAATTCACCCCTCCACTTT. It encodes CASSPSSPVTNSPLHF.

This clonotype qualifies as medium-sized. The genes are TRBV28 and TRBJ1-4; tentative D call: TRBD1 (6 bases). Germline values: CDR1 MDHEN, CDR2 SYDVKM. Trimming cost V 2 bases and J 0 bases, with 16 bases left between them. This CDR3 has 18 amino acids. CDR3 in DNA: TGTGCCAGCAGTTTACCGCAGGGGCATACGGCAACTAATGAAAAACTGTTTTTT. It specifies CASSLPQGHTATNEKLFF.

This clonotype was picked up many times. The chain uses TRBV7-9 and TRBJ1-5, with no clear D. This CDR3 has 15 residues. Trimming cost V 2 bases and J 5 bases, with 13 bases left between them. Germline V gene lookup returns CDR1 SEHNR and CDR2 FQNEAQ (reference sequence). CDR3 in amino acids: CASSLTGAVHQPQHF. In DNA form, the CDR3 reads TGTGCCAGCAGCTTAACCGGCGCTGTCCATCAGCCCCAGCATTTT.

This clonotype was recorded many times. This sequence joins TRBV2 and TRBJ1-6; 8 nucleotides align to TRBD1. Trimming took 6 bases from V and 9 from J; bases not matched to a gene: 10. The CDR3 runs 15 residues. The germline V gene encodes CDR1 SNHLY and CDR2 FYNNEI. The CDR3 nucleotides are TGTGCCAGCAGGCTGACAGGGGATTCTGGTTCACCCCTCCACTTT. Translation: CASRLTGDSGSPLHF.

The sample holds a few counts of this clonotype. The chain links TRBV27 to TRBJ1-1, with D maybe TRBD1 (5 bases). In germline, CDR1 is MNHEY, CDR2 SMNVEV (reference sequence). V lost 5 bases to trimming and J lost 1 base, with 14 bases between them. There are 15 residues in the CDR3. The CDR3 coding sequence is TGTGCCAGCAGTCTACTCAGGGCCCCGAACACTGAAGCTTTCTTT. This translates into CASSLLRAPNTEAFF.